This T cell receptor (beta chain) originates from a study of blood T cell repertoires in COVID-19. The assay was immunoSEQ multiplex PCR, and TCRdb's table has in-frame clones only and misses some. The sample lists 200,000 to 250,000 clones; less than 90% were seen once. Germline V lookup: CDR1 SGHNT, CDR2 YYREEE (reference sequence). With 0 bases removed from V and 10 bases from J, the gap between germline ends came to 11 bases. The CDR3 is 13 amino acids. The receptor was isolated from a man aged 65-85 years with acute or convalescent COVID-19. The specimen sequenced was peripheral blood. V is TRBV5-4 and J is TRBJ2-1; perhaps TRBD2 as D (5 bases). CDR3: CASSLDQAAEQFF. CDR3 bases: TGTGCCAGCAGCTTGGACCAAGCGGCGGAGCAGTTCTTC.